This T cell receptor (beta chain) was obtained from a study of cytomegalovirus exposure and HLA in healthy donors. Whole-study findings and limits: Later work showed greater clonal expansion in HLA-associated TCR beta chains than in equally common others.

The PCR ran on 60 Vbeta and 13 Jbeta primers. Original analysis: Approximately 9.9 million of some 80 million unique TCR beta chains were shared, per a later count. Sequencing used immunoSEQ multiplex PCR; TCRdb keeps in-frame clones, though not all of them. That table supplies the V and J calls and clone size; D and trimming were determined from the DNA. The table includes 110,000 to 150,000 clones, 75% to 80% detected once. V was pared by 8 bases and J by 4 bases, with 14 bases between. CDR1 and CDR2 (germline): MNHNS, SASEGT. This CDR3 has 13 amino acids. Those who donated were healthy bone marrow donors. For this clone: Antigen specificity is unknown.

The sequencing sample was made of PBMCs. The chain employs TRBV6-1 and TRBJ2-5, with D perhaps being TRBD1 or TRBD2 (6 bases each). The receptor comes from a young man in good health and CMV-seronegative. The CDR3 nucleotides read TGTGCCAGCGGTGGGGGGCGTGGAGAGACCCAGTACTTC. Translating gives CASGGGRGETQYF.